The T cell receptor (beta chain) under discussion was sequenced for a study of coeliac disease (dated by TCRdb to 2022 to 2024). Study-wide context: Because high-resolution HLA typing was not available, biased TRBV7-2 usage was examined as a proof of principle. Next-generation sequencing of rearranged TRB and TRG CDR3 regions was used on small intestinal lymphocyte fractions taken from coeliac and non-coeliac patients. The aim was to characterise TR repertoires of small intestinal T cells in active, refractory type I and gluten-free-diet-treated coeliac disease. Of the approximately 30 patients in the full study, around 22 had coeliac disease confirmed by serology and 8 were controls with non-small intestinal disorders. TRB sequencing was successfully performed on samples from around 27 subjects, among which about two dozen paired bulk unsorted intraepithelial and lamina propria cell samples were included. General conclusions and limits of the study: High-purity fractions were not obtained when intraepithelial cells were separated from lamina propria cells, so cross-contamination between compartments was possible. Compared with controls, active coeliac intraepithelial and lamina propria samples had TRB and TRG repertoires of lower clonality, which suggests that diverse T cells were recruited. Published gliadin-specific TRB sequences turned up in about 50% of the 18 coeliac lamina propria samples, compared with only 1 of 6 controls. The authors considered the approach unsuitable for unbiased detection of gliadin-specific T cells, which are scarce and rarely shared between patients. TRB repertoires were mostly private, with most amino acid sequences found in only one sample, and V-gene usage showed no significant difference between disease groups.

The method behind the library was the immunoSEQ multiplex PCR assay. The TR loci were subjected to amplification by multiplexed PCR, for which V gene segments served as targets of the forward primers and J gene segments as targets of the reverse primers. The Illumina HiSeq System was used to sequence the amplified CDR3 regions. The source study handled its data this way. To strip out PCR and sequencing errors and collapse the data into unique sequences, a nearest-neighbour algorithm merged closely related reads. Each repertoire was summarised by clonality and by T cell density, with T cell density defined as TR molecules per amount of genomic DNA input. CDR3 amino acid sequences present in at least 80% of unsorted samples were defined as public TRs and were then tested for differential abundance between coeliac and control samples. Each lamina propria sample was queried against a list of a few hundred published gliadin-specific TRB sequences. Differences in clonality and density between disease groups were tested by Kruskal-Wallis tests, followed by Dunn post-tests. The clones in this table, taken by TCRdb from immuneACCESS, are in-frame only. Not every clone is retained; where verified, under half of the shortfall comes from an unresolved V gene, and the cause of the rest is unknown. V and J calls and clone size are those listed in that table; D and trimming were worked out from the DNA. The sample yields some 3,900 clones; around three fifths were counted once. The ten biggest clones cover around 25% of the sample.

V loses 4 bases, J loses 7 bases, and the germline ends lie 11 bases apart. Per the germline V gene, SGHDT is the CDR1 and YYEEEE is the CDR2. Reading from cysteine to phenylalanine, the CDR3 counts 13 amino acids. Of the read, only the CDR3 DNA is kept; its 39 bases are in frame from base 1. A remark on this clone: Its cognate antigen has yet to be identified. No much larger clone is present one base from it, and per-base qualities are unavailable.

Aliquots of some 500,000 cells were frozen in DMSO/FBS in liquid nitrogen, and one aliquot per fraction was used for sequencing. Every one of the 30 study patients had an endoscopy and a small intestinal biopsy. Lamina propria cells were released by collagenase digestion of the biopsy tissue left over after intraepithelial cell isolation. Genomic DNA was extracted from frozen unsorted cell fractions with the Qiagen DNeasy blood extraction kit. Here the chain combines TRBV5-6 and TRBJ1-4, with no D gene named confidently. The sequence derives from a woman under 40 without celiac disease. Sequencing was performed on lymphocytes from the gut lamina propria. What this sample's cell subset or site label stands for: lamina propria cell (LPC) fraction of small intestinal biopsy. The base sequence is TGTGCCAGCAGCCGATGGGGAGCTGAAAAACTGTTTTTT. Translated, it reads CASSRWGAEKLFF.